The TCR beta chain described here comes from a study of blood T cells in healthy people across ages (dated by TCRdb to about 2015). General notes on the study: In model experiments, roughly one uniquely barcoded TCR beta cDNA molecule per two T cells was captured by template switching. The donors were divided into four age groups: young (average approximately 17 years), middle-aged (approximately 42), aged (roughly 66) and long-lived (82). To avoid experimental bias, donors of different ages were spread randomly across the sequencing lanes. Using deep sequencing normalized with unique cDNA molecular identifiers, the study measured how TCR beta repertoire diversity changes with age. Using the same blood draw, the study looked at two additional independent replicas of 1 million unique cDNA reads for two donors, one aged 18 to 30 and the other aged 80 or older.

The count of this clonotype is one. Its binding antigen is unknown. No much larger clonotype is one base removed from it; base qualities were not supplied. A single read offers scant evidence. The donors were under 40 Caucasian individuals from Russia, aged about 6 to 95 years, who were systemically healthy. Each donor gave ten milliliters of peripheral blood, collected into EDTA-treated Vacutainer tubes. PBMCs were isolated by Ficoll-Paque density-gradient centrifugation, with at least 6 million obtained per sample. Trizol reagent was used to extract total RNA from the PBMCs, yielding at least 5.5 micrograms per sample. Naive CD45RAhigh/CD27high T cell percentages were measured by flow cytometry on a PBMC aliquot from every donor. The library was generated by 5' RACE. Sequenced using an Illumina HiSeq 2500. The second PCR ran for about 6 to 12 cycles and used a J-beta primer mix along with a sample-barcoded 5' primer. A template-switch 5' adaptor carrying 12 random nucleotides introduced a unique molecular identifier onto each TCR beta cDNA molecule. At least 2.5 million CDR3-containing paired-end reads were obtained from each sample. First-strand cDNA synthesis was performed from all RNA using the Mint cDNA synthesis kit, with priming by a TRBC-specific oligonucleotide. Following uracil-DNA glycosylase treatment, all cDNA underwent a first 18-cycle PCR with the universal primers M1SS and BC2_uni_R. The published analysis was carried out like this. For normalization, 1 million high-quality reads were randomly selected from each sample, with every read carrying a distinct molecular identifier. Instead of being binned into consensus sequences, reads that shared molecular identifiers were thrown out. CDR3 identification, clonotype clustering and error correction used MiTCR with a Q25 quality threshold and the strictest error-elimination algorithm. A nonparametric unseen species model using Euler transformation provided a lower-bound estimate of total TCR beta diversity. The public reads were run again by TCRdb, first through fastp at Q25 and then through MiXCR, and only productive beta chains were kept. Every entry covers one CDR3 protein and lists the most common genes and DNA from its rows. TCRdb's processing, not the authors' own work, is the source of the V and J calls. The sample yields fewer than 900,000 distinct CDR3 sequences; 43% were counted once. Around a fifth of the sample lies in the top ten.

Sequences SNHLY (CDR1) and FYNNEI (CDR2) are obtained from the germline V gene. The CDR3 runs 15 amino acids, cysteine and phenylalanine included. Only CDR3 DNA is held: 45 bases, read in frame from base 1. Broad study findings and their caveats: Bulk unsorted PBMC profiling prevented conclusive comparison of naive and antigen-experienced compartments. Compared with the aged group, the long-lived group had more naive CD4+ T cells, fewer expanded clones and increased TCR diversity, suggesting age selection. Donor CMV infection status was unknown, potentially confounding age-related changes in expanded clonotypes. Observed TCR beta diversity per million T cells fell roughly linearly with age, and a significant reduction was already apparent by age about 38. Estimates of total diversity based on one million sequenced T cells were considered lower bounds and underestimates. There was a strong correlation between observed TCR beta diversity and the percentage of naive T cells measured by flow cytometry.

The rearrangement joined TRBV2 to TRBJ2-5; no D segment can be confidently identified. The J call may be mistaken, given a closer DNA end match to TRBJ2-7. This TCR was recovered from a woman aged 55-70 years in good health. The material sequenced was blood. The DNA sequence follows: TGTGCCAGCAGTGAGGGCGGAATAATGGTCTACGAGCAGTACTTC. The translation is CASSEGGIMVYEQYF.